This is a list of T cell receptor beta chains from one sample in a study of memory CD4+ T cells and cytomegalovirus serostatus. Assay: immunoSEQ multiplex PCR; the TCRdb copy retains only in-frame clones and omits some. In the table there are about 40,000 clones, over 65% of which are singletons. The sample was memory CD4+ T cells from blood. These receptors were obtained from an adult in good health and CMV-seronegative. CDR3s include the opening cysteine and the closing phenylalanine or tryptophan. The order of the fields is J gene, clone size, V gene, D gene, CDR3 protein, CDR3 DNA. D genes are given only for firm matches. Only part of the rows carry a size: once, few, many, or a class if the clone is expanded.

J gene: TRBJ1-4
clone size: -
V gene: TRBV30
D gene: -
CDR3 protein: CAWSRQGSEKLFF
CDR3 DNA: TGTGCCTGGAGTCGTCAGGGAAGCGAAAAACTGTTTTTT

J gene: TRBJ1-5
clone size: once
V gene: TRBV19
D gene: TRBD1
CDR3 protein: CASTGTAFSYSNQPQHF
CDR3 DNA: TGTGCCAGTACCGGGACAGCCTTTTCTTATAGCAATCAGCCCCAGCATTTT

J gene: TRBJ1-1
clone size: few
V gene: TRBV10-2
D gene: TRBD1
CDR3 protein: CASQGQMNTEAFF
CDR3 DNA: TGCGCCAGCCAGGGACAGATGAACACTGAAGCTTTCTTT

J gene: TRBJ1-5
clone size: -
V gene: TRBV11-3
D gene: -
CDR3 protein: CASSPTNQPQHF
CDR3 DNA: TGTGCCAGCAGCCCTACCAATCAGCCCCAGCATTTT

J gene: TRBJ2-6
clone size: -
V gene: TRBV5-4
D gene: TRBD1
CDR3 protein: CASSSGQGAGANVLTF
CDR3 DNA: TGTGCCAGCAGCTCGGGACAGGGGGCTGGGGCCAACGTCCTGACTTTC

J gene: TRBJ2-7
clone size: -
V gene: TRBV28
D gene: TRBD2
CDR3 protein: CASSSHLGTSGGGEQYF
CDR3 DNA: TGTGCCAGCAGTTCACACCTCGGGACTAGCGGTGGGGGCGAGCAGTACTTC

J gene: TRBJ2-7
clone size: -
V gene: TRBV27
D gene: -
CDR3 protein: CASSPFGSYEQYF
CDR3 DNA: TGTGCCAGCAGTCCCTTTGGGAGCTACGAGCAGTACTTC

J gene: TRBJ2-3
clone size: -
V gene: TRBV28
D gene: TRBD2
CDR3 protein: CASSLRLLAGTDTQYF
CDR3 DNA: TGTGCCAGCAGTTTAAGACTACTAGCGGGCACAGATACGCAGTATTTT

J gene: TRBJ1-3
clone size: -
V gene: TRBV5-1
D gene: TRBD1
CDR3 protein: CASSWGSGTGANSGNTIYF
CDR3 DNA: TGCGCCAGCAGCTGGGGTTCTGGGACAGGGGCTAACTCTGGAAACACCATATATTTT

J gene: TRBJ2-1
clone size: -
V gene: TRBV5-6
D gene: -
CDR3 protein: CASSLGGGVRLF
CDR3 DNA: TGTGCCAGCAGCTTGGGTGGCGGAGTACGACTCTTC

J gene: TRBJ2-1
clone size: -
V gene: TRBV30
D gene: TRBD2
CDR3 protein: CAWSTAGGWNEQFF
CDR3 DNA: TGTGCCTGGAGTACGGCGGGAGGGTGGAATGAGCAGTTCTTC

J gene: TRBJ2-7
clone size: -
V gene: TRBV4-1
D gene: TRBD2
CDR3 protein: CASSPGLAGTYEQYF
CDR3 DNA: TGCGCCAGCAGCCCCGGACTAGCGGGGACCTACGAGCAGTACTTC

J gene: TRBJ1-6
clone size: -
V gene: TRBV25-1
D gene: -
CDR3 protein: CASSLGRGWSPLHF
CDR3 DNA: TGTGCCAGCAGCCTCGGGAGGGGGTGGTCACCCCTCCACTTT

J gene: TRBJ1-2
clone size: -
V gene: TRBV27
D gene: TRBD1
CDR3 protein: CASSLFGTGGATAGYTF
CDR3 DNA: TGTGCCAGCAGTTTATTTGGGACAGGGGGGGCTACGGCTGGCTACACCTTC

J gene: TRBJ1-1
clone size: -
V gene: TRBV9
D gene: -
CDR3 protein: CASSPWTVNTEAFF
CDR3 DNA: TGTGCCAGCAGCCCCTGGACGGTGAACACTGAAGCTTTCTTT

J gene: TRBJ2-6
clone size: -
V gene: TRBV29-1
D gene: -
CDR3 protein: CSVDEGNGANVLTF
CDR3 DNA: TGCAGCGTTGACGAGGGAAACGGGGCCAACGTCCTGACTTTC

J gene: TRBJ2-1
clone size: few
V gene: TRBV11-2
D gene: -
CDR3 protein: CASRPLRDSEQFF
CDR3 DNA: TGTGCCAGCAGGCCTCTCCGGGACTCAGAGCAGTTCTTC

J gene: TRBJ1-2
clone size: -
V gene: TRBV27
D gene: -
CDR3 protein: CASSSDSALYGYTF
CDR3 DNA: TGTGCCAGCAGTTCGGACAGTGCCCTATATGGCTACACCTTC

J gene: TRBJ2-3
clone size: -
V gene: TRBV11-2
D gene: TRBD1
CDR3 protein: CASSPRTGAGDTQYF
CDR3 DNA: TGTGCCAGCAGCCCGAGGACAGGGGCGGGGGATACGCAGTATTTT

J gene: TRBJ2-7
clone size: -
V gene: TRBV15
D gene: TRBD1
CDR3 protein: CATSRGLNTGAYEQYF
CDR3 DNA: TGTGCCACCAGCAGAGGACTAAACACAGGGGCCTACGAGCAGTACTTC

J gene: TRBJ2-5
clone size: -
V gene: TRBV7-3
D gene: -
CDR3 protein: CASSPEGRSGETQYF
CDR3 DNA: TGTGCCAGCAGCCCCGAAGGGCGGTCCGGGGAGACCCAGTACTTC

J gene: TRBJ2-1
clone size: once
V gene: TRBV9
D gene: -
CDR3 protein: CASSVAPSSYNEQFF
CDR3 DNA: TGTGCCAGCAGCGTAGCCCCCAGCTCCTACAATGAGCAGTTCTTC

J gene: TRBJ1-1
clone size: -
V gene: TRBV5-1
D gene: TRBD1
CDR3 protein: CASSQGQGRRTEAFF
CDR3 DNA: TGCGCCAGCAGCCAGGGACAGGGAAGGAGAACTGAAGCTTTCTTT

J gene: TRBJ1-5
clone size: -
V gene: TRBV4-3
D gene: -
CDR3 protein: CASSPMGDQPQHF
CDR3 DNA: TGCGCCAGCAGCCCCATGGGGGACCAGCCCCAGCATTTT

J gene: TRBJ1-5
clone size: -
V gene: TRBV27
D gene: -
CDR3 protein: CASSLFGLDMSNQPQHF
CDR3 DNA: TGTGCCAGCAGTTTATTCGGGTTAGATATGTCGAATCAGCCCCAGCATTTT

J gene: TRBJ1-1
clone size: once
V gene: TRBV30
D gene: -
CDR3 protein: CASSSSGVNTEAFF
CDR3 DNA: TGTGCCAGCAGCTCCAGCGGGGTGAACACTGAAGCTTTCTTT

J gene: TRBJ2-3
clone size: -
V gene: TRBV28
D gene: -
CDR3 protein: CASKTSGEDTQYF
CDR3 DNA: TGTGCCAGCAAAACCTCCGGGGAAGATACGCAGTATTTT

J gene: TRBJ1-4
clone size: -
V gene: TRBV6-6
D gene: -
CDR3 protein: CASSRGRGVEKLFF
CDR3 DNA: TGTGCCAGCAGCCGGGGGAGGGGGGTAGAAAAACTGTTTTTT

J gene: TRBJ1-1
clone size: -
V gene: TRBV2
D gene: -
CDR3 protein: CASHYSAGTEAFF
CDR3 DNA: TGTGCCAGCCACTATAGCGCCGGGACTGAAGCTTTCTTT

J gene: TRBJ2-7
clone size: medium-sized
V gene: TRBV30
D gene: -
CDR3 protein: CAWTGLDSYEQYF
CDR3 DNA: TGTGCCTGGACGGGACTTGACTCCTACGAGCAGTACTTC

J gene: TRBJ2-7
clone size: -
V gene: TRBV4-3
D gene: TRBD2
CDR3 protein: CASSQGVGSGRAYEQYF
CDR3 DNA: TGCGCCAGCAGCCAAGGGGTGGGTAGCGGGAGGGCCTACGAGCAGTACTTC

J gene: TRBJ2-4
clone size: few
V gene: TRBV28
D gene: -
CDR3 protein: CASSPFGLAKNIQYF
CDR3 DNA: TGTGCCAGCAGCCCATTCGGCCTAGCCAAAAACATTCAGTACTTC

J gene: TRBJ1-1
clone size: -
V gene: TRBV11-2
D gene: -
CDR3 protein: CASSLGTWGRRDTEAFF
CDR3 DNA: TGTGCCAGCAGCTTAGGGACCTGGGGGCGCCGGGACACTGAAGCTTTCTTT

J gene: TRBJ2-5
clone size: -
V gene: TRBV11-3
D gene: TRBD2
CDR3 protein: CASSLTSGAETQYF
CDR3 DNA: TGTGCCAGCAGCCTGACTAGCGGTGCGGAGACCCAGTACTTC

J gene: TRBJ2-7
clone size: -
V gene: TRBV5-1
D gene: TRBD2
CDR3 protein: CASSKSLAGYYEQYF
CDR3 DNA: TGCGCCAGCAGCAAGTCACTAGCGGGATACTACGAGCAGTACTTC

J gene: TRBJ2-2
clone size: -
V gene: TRBV5-8
D gene: -
CDR3 protein: CASSFRTGTNTGELFF
CDR3 DNA: TGTGCCAGCAGCTTCCGTACTGGAACGAACACCGGGGAGCTGTTTTTT

J gene: TRBJ2-3
clone size: -
V gene: TRBV18
D gene: TRBD1
CDR3 protein: CASSPLVTGGQDTQYF
CDR3 DNA: TGTGCCAGCTCACCATTGGTTACAGGGGGCCAAGATACGCAGTATTTT

J gene: TRBJ1-6
clone size: -
V gene: TRBV6-5
D gene: -
CDR3 protein: CASSNPRVGSPLHF
CDR3 DNA: TGTGCCAGCAGTAACCCCAGGGTGGGGTCACCCCTCCACTTT

J gene: TRBJ2-2
clone size: -
V gene: TRBV9
D gene: -
CDR3 protein: CASSVVNGELFF
CDR3 DNA: TGTGCCAGCAGCGTGGTAAACGGGGAGCTGTTTTTT

J gene: TRBJ1-2
clone size: once
V gene: TRBV5-6
D gene: -
CDR3 protein: CASTIQGIGGYTF
CDR3 DNA: TGTGCCAGCACCATACAGGGAATTGGGGGCTACACCTTC

J gene: TRBJ2-7
clone size: -
V gene: TRBV7-2
D gene: -
CDR3 protein: CASSWASTPDEQYF
CDR3 DNA: TGTGCCAGCAGTTGGGCCTCCACGCCGGACGAGCAGTACTTC

J gene: TRBJ1-4
clone size: -
V gene: TRBV19
D gene: -
CDR3 protein: CASSSGPATNEKLFF
CDR3 DNA: TGTGCCAGTAGCTCGGGCCCTGCAACTAATGAAAAACTGTTTTTT

J gene: TRBJ1-1
clone size: -
V gene: TRBV11-1
D gene: TRBD1
CDR3 protein: CASSIRQGAGTEAFF
CDR3 DNA: TGTGCCAGCAGCATACGACAGGGGGCGGGTACAGAAGCTTTCTTT